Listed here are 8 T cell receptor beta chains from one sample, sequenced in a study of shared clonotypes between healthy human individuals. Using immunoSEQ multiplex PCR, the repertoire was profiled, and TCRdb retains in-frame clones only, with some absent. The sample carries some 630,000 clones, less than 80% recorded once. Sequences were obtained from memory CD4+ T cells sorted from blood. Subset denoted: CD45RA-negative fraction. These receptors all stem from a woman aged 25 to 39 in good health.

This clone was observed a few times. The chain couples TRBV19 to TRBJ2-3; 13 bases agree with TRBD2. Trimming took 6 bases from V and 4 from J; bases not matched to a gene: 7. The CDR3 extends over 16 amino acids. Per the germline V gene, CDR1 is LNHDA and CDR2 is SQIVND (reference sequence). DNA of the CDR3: TGTGCCAGTAGAAGAGTGGGGACTAGCGGGGCAGATACGCAGTATTTT. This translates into CASRRVGTSGADTQYF.

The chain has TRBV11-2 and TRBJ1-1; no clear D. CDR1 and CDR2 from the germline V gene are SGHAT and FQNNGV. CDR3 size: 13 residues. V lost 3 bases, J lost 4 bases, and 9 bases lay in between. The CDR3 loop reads CASSLTVGTEAFF. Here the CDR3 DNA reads TGTGCCAGCAGCTTGACGGTTGGCACTGAAGCTTTCTTT. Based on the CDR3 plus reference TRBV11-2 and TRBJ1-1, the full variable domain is EAGVAQSPRYKIIEKRQSVAFWCNPISGHATLYWYQQILGQGPKLLIQFQNNGVVDDSQLPKDRFSAERLKGVDSTLKIQPAKLEDSAVYLCASSLTVGTEAFFGQGTRLTVV.

CDR3 sequence (DNA): TGTGCCAGCAGTCCGAGGGCTGGGCGGATCGAGCAGTACTTC. It specifies CASSPRAGRIEQYF. The rearrangement joins TRBV6-1 to TRBJ2-7; a weak D match, TRBD2 (5 bases). V was trimmed by 5 bases and J by 6 bases, leaving 17 bases between them. Germline V gene sequence: CDR1 MNHNS, CDR2 SASEGT. The CDR3 has 14 residues.

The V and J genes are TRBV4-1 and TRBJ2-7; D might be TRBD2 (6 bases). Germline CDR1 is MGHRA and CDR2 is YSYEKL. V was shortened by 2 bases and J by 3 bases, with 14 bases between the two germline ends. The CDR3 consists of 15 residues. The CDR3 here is CASSQQGLSVYEQYF. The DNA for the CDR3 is TGCGCCAGCAGCCAACAGGGACTTAGCGTCTACGAGCAGTACTTC.

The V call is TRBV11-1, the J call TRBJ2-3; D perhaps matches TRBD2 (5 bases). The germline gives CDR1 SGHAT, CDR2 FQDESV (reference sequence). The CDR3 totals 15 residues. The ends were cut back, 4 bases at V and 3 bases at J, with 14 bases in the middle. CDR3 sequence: CASSWAADGTDTQYF. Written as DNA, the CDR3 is TGTGCCAGCAGCTGGGCAGCGGACGGGACAGATACGCAGTATTTT.

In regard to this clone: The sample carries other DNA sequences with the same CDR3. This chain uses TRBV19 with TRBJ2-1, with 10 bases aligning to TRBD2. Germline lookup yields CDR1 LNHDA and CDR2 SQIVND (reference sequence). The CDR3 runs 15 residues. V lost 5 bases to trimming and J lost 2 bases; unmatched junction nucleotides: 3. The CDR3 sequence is CASSRTSGPYNEQFF. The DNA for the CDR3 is TGTGCCAGTAGTCGGACTAGCGGACCCTACAATGAGCAGTTCTTC.

CDR3 sequence reads: CASSPLRWGKTYNEQFF. As DNA, the CDR3 is TGTGCCAGCTCACCACTGAGGTGGGGGAAGACCTACAATGAGCAGTTCTTC. The chain uses TRBV18 and TRBJ2-1; tentatively, D is TRBD1 or TRBD2 (5 bases each). V was clipped by 1 base and J by 2 bases, with 15 bases between them. The CDR3 spans 17 residues. Germline CDR1 and CDR2: KGHSH and LQKENI.

CDR3 amino acids: CATQIGGVSYEQYF. CDR3 sequence (DNA): TGTGCCACTCAGATCGGCGGAGTTTCCTACGAGCAGTACTTC. The chain couples TRBV28 to TRBJ2-7; D remains ambiguous. The CDR3 consists of 14 residues. Germline values: CDR1 MDHEN, CDR2 SYDVKM. Trimming took off 10 bases at V and 1 base at J, with 17 bases between the two ends.